These 8 T cell receptor beta chains were sequenced from one sample in a study of cytomegalovirus exposure and HLA in healthy donors. The study ran its PCR with 60 Vbeta and 13 Jbeta primers. Repertoires were generated with immunoSEQ multiplex PCR, while TCRdb's copy carries only in-frame clones and drops some. The sample carries roughly 100,000 clones, approximately 64% recorded once. The sequenced sample was PBMCs. The receptors were sampled from a human donor in good health.

The chain uses TRBV28 and TRBJ1-2; possibly TRBD1 for D (5 bases). The length of the CDR3 is 15 residues. Trimming shortened V by 4 bases and J by 2 bases, and 14 bases separated the two germline ends. The germline gives CDR1 MDHEN, CDR2 SYDVKM. This CDR3 reads CASSSPGRANYGYTF. DNA of the CDR3: TGTGCCAGCAGTTCCCCGGGCAGGGCGAACTATGGCTACACCTTC.

This clone occurred a few times. This chain joins TRBV19 and TRBJ2-4; perhaps TRBD2 as D (5 bases). CDR3 length equals 14 residues. The V end was cut by 1 base, the J end by 7 bases, with 11 bases between. Germline CDR1 is LNHDA and CDR2 is SQIVND (reference sequence). In DNA form, the CDR3 reads TGTGCCAGTAGTATAGCTTCGAGAGGGAACATTCAGTACTTC. It encodes CASSIASRGNIQYF.

The J gene is TRBJ2-1, the V gene TRBV4-1; 9 bases fit TRBD1. V lost 3 bases, J lost 4 bases, and 7 bases stayed unmatched. The CDR3 is 16 residues long. Germline CDR1 and CDR2: MGHRA and YSYEKL. Here the CDR3 DNA reads TGCGCCAGCAGCCAGTCCGGGACAGGGTTTTACAATGAGCAGTTCTTC. Protein: CASSQSGTGFYNEQFF.

This chain uses TRBV19 with TRBJ2-2; 8 positions match TRBD1. Unmatched junction bases numbered 4, after V lost 5 bases and J lost 5 bases. The CDR3 sequence is 14 residues long. The germline CDR1 and CDR2 sequences are LNHDA and SQIVND (reference sequence). The CDR3 region is CASSGQGDTGELFF. The CDR3 nucleotides are TGTGCCAGTAGTGGACAGGGAGATACCGGGGAGCTGTTTTTT.

This clone was seen more than once but under ten times. The chain couples TRBV30 to TRBJ1-1; D gene uncertain. CDR1 and CDR2 from the germline V gene are GTSNPN and SVGIG (reference sequence). This CDR3 is built from 13 residues. V dropped 0 bases and J dropped 8 bases, with 13 bases sitting between them. The CDR3, as DNA: TGTGCCTGGAGTGTACTGCAGCGAACCGAAGCTTTCTTT. Encoded protein: CAWSVLQRTEAFF.

V gene TRBV6-1 combines with J gene TRBJ1-3; no clear D. Per the germline V gene, CDR1 is MNHNS and CDR2 is SASEGT. V lost 7 bases and J lost 0, with 13 bases in between. There are 15 residues in the CDR3. Here the CDR3 reads CASTSARGSGNTIYF. Here the CDR3 DNA reads TGTGCCAGCACTAGCGCACGAGGCTCTGGAAACACCATATATTTT.

In its sample, this clone was seen a few times. The chain is built from TRBV30 and TRBJ1-1, with D possibly TRBD1 on 5 matching bases. V was clipped by 1 base and J by 6 bases, with 15 bases between them. The CDR3 runs 14 residues. CDR1 GTSNPN and CDR2 SVGIG come from the germline V gene (reference sequence). The CDR3 DNA sequence: TGTGCCTGGAGTGGCGGACATTTGGTGCCTGAAGCTTTCTTT. Protein sequence: CAWSGGHLVPEAFF. The whole variable domain, filled in from reference TRBV30 and TRBJ1-1, reads SQTIHQWPATLVQPVGSPLSLECTVEGTSNPNLYWYRQAAGRGLQLLFYSVGIGQISSEVPQNLSASRPQDRQFILSSKKLLLSDSGFYLCAWSGGHLVPEAFFGQGTRLTVV.

The chain has TRBV28 and TRBJ1-2; D is undetermined. The germline V gene has CDR1 MDHEN and CDR2 SYDVKM. V shed 3 bases and J shed 1 base, with 12 bases lying between them. This CDR3 comprises 15 residues. In DNA form, the CDR3 reads TGTGCCAGCAGTTTTGTAGCCCGACTTAACTATGGCTACACCTTC. Amino acid sequence: CASSFVARLNYGYTF.